What follows are 17 T cell receptor beta chains derived from one specimen sequenced in a study of identical twins. MiXCR, run by TCRdb on the 5' RACE reads, gives a single entry per CDR3 protein. The table has approximately 94,000 distinct CDR3 sequences, 5.9% seen once. The sequenced sample was memory T cells sorted from blood. Every receptor here comes from a woman aged 45-65 years in good health.

This clonotype was counted ten times or more. V usage is TRBV29-1 and J usage is TRBJ2-7, with D possibly TRBD2 on 5 matching bases. The CDR3 totals 12 residues. Germline loops: CDR1 SQVTM, CDR2 ANQGSEA. Trimming stripped 5 bases from V and 6 bases from J, with 14 bases between. The CDR3 bases are TGCAGCGTTCATACGGGAACTACCGAGCAGTACTTC. It codes for CSVHTGTTEQYF.

The chain uses TRBV12-3 or TRBV12-4 and TRBJ2-7; D gene ambiguous. The CDR3 consists of 14 residues. V was pared by 1 base and J by 6 bases, with 13 bases between. In nucleotides, the CDR3 is TGTGCCAGCAGTTTAGGGCGTGCCCCGGGCGAGCAGTACTTC. Amino acids: CASSLGRAPGEQYF.

V is TRBV5-5 and J is TRBJ1-1, with D possibly TRBD1 on 6 matching bases. This CDR3 region has 16 residues. Trimming removed 3 bases from V and 0 bases from J, with 15 bases in between. Germline V lookup: CDR1 SGHKS, CDR2 YYEKEE (reference sequence). The CDR3 loop reads CASSSGRGGLNTEAFF. The CDR3 DNA follows: TGTGCCAGCAGCTCTGGCCGGGGGGGGCTGAACACTGAAGCTTTCTTT.

This clonotype was recorded at least ten times. The V call is TRBV7-2, the J call TRBJ2-2; D remains ambiguous. V lost 0 bases, J lost 6 bases, and 8 bases lay in between. This CDR3 has 14 amino acids. Germline V CDR1 and CDR2: SGHTA, FQGNSA. CDR3 amino acids: CASSLAQTPGELFF. For the CDR3, the DNA is TGTGCCAGCAGCTTAGCGCAAACCCCCGGGGAGCTGTTTTTT.

This clonotype has ten or more counts. The DNA for the CDR3 is TGCGCCAGAGCATGGGAGAGGCTAGCGGAGGTAGCCAAAAACATTCAGTACTTC. Protein sequence: CARAWERLAEVAKNIQYF. This sequence joins TRBV10-1 and TRBJ2-4; 7 bases line up with TRBD2. Germline CDR1 and CDR2: WNHNN and SYGVQD (reference sequence). V dropped 9 bases and J dropped 0; count of bases not matched to a gene: 17. This CDR3 is built from 18 residues.

This clonotype was observed at least ten times. V usage is TRBV30 and J usage is TRBJ2-2; no reliable D call. V was pared by 1 base and J by 6 bases, with 9 bases between. Germline-derived CDR1 and CDR2 are GTSNPN and SVGIG (reference sequence). The CDR3 has 13 amino acids. The CDR3 nucleotides read TGTGCCTGGAGTGCGGCAGCTGCCGGGGAGCTGTTTTTT. Its translation: CAWSAAAAGELFF.

This clonotype was seen repeatedly, ten times or more. This rearrangement joins TRBV4-2 to TRBJ2-4, with 11 nucleotides matching TRBD2. With V trimmed by 4 bases and J by 2 bases, 7 bases remained unmatched. The CDR3 is 17 residues long. Germline V gene sequence: CDR1 LGHNA, CDR2 YNFKEQ. CDR3 sequence reads: CASSLFGLAGPKNIQYF. CDR3 DNA: TGTGCCAGCAGCCTCTTCGGACTAGCGGGTCCCAAAAACATTCAGTACTTC.

Ten or more counts support this clonotype. The chain employs TRBV9 and TRBJ1-2, with D possibly being TRBD1 (5 bases). Germline V gene lookup returns CDR1 SGDLS and CDR2 YYNGEE. Trimming pared 5 bases from V and 4 bases from J, leaving 9 bases between. The length of the CDR3 is 12 residues. The CDR3 spells CASRTVAYGYTF. The CDR3 nucleotides are TGTGCCAGCAGGACAGTCGCCTATGGCTACACCTTC.

In this sample, this clonotype turned up many times. The chain combines TRBV29-1 with TRBJ1-3; 7 nucleotides line up with TRBD1. With V trimmed by 4 bases and J by 2 bases, 8 bases remained unmatched. Per the germline V gene, CDR1 is SQVTM and CDR2 is ANQGSEA. The CDR3 is 15 amino acids. This CDR3 reads CSVGDRAGPGNTIYF. CDR3 in DNA: TGCAGCGTTGGGGACAGAGCGGGGCCTGGAAACACCATATATTTT.

This clonotype was counted many times. The V and J genes are TRBV20-1 and TRBJ1-1; D is ambiguous. CDR3 length: 11 residues. Germline assignment: CDR1 DFQATT and CDR2 SNEGSKA (reference sequence). The V end was cut by 6 bases, the J end by 0 bases, with 5 bases between. CDR3 loop: CSAPLNTEAFF. DNA of the CDR3: TGCAGTGCCCCGTTGAACACTGAAGCTTTCTTT.

V gene TRBV5-1 combines with J gene TRBJ2-2; 13 bases are shared with TRBD2. Unmatched junction bases numbered 5, after V lost 3 bases and J lost 6 bases. From germline, CDR1 is SGHRS and CDR2 YFSETQ. The CDR3 has 16 amino acids. CDR3 loop: CASSYTSGRAAGELFF. CDR3 coding DNA: TGCGCCAGCAGCTACACTAGCGGGAGGGCCGCCGGGGAGCTGTTTTTT.

This clonotype was recorded many times. This chain connects TRBV29-1 to TRBJ1-2, with D perhaps matching TRBD1 (6 bases). Trimming took 4 bases from V and 4 from J, leaving 10 bases between them. CDR3 length: 12 residues. Looked up from germline, CDR1 is SQVTM and CDR2 is ANQGSEA. The CDR3 nucleotides read TGCAGCGTTGCACAGGGTGCCTATGGCTACACCTTC. Its protein product is CSVAQGAYGYTF.

This clonotype has a count of ten or more. The chain couples TRBV30 to TRBJ1-1, with TRBD1 as a possible D gene (5 bases). Trimming took 3 bases from V and 11 from J, leaving 16 bases between them. Per the germline V gene, CDR1 is GTSNPN and CDR2 is SVGIG (reference sequence). The CDR3 is 12 amino acids. Written as DNA, the CDR3 is TGTGCCTGGAGATCGACAGTCAGAGGGGCTTTCTTT. It yields the protein CAWRSTVRGAFF.

In its sample, this clonotype was seen many times. The gene calls are TRBV20-1 and TRBJ2-5; D possibly matches TRBD1 or TRBD2 (6 bases each). The germline V gene has CDR1 DFQATT and CDR2 SNEGSKA (reference sequence). The CDR3 contains 13 residues. The V end was cut by 5 bases, the J end by 0 bases, with 10 bases between. CDR3 sequence (DNA): TGCAGTGCTCCGGGGGCCAACCAAGAGACCCAGTACTTC. Translating it yields CSAPGANQETQYF.

Ten or more counts support this clonotype. The chain is built from TRBV7-2 and TRBJ2-1; weak D call: TRBD2 (5 bases). V lost 5 bases and J 0 bases, leaving 14 bases between the germline ends. Germline assignment: CDR1 SGHTA and CDR2 FQGNSA. The CDR3 length is 16 residues. The chain's CDR3 is CASSRAVLSSYNEQFF. As DNA, the CDR3 is TGTGCCAGCAGCCGAGCGGTCCTTAGCTCCTACAATGAGCAGTTCTTC.

V and J are TRBV3-1 and TRBJ2-7, with TRBD2 as a possible D gene (5 bases). This CDR3 is 15 amino acids long. V shed 2 bases and J shed 2 bases, with 13 bases lying between them. Germline V lookup: CDR1 LGHDT, CDR2 YNNKEL (reference sequence). The CDR3 DNA follows: TGTGCCAGCAGCCAACACAGCGGTCCTACCTACGAGCAGTACTTC. Protein: CASSQHSGPTYEQYF.

This clonotype was recorded many times. The chain carries TRBV6-5 and TRBJ2-1, with TRBD2 matching over 10 bases. V trimming: 10 bases; J trimming: 7 bases; junction bases outside the gene matches: 10. Germline V gene data show CDR1 as MNHEY and CDR2 as SVGAGI. The CDR3 has 14 residues. CDR3 sequence: CATTSSGSRNEQFF. The CDR3 region has the DNA TGTGCCACCACCTCTAGCGGGAGCAGGAATGAGCAGTTCTTC.